This entry features one TCR beta chain sequence. Its binding antigen is unknown. Per-nucleotide qualities are absent, and no much larger clonotype sits a single base away. The data originate from a study of PD-L1 blockade in urothelial cancer (TCRdb year 2017). Notes on the research overall: Every patient began therapy at some point between 2013 and 2015 and was given atezolizumab 1,200 mg intravenously every 3 weeks. Durable clinical benefit was achieved by nine patients and was not achieved by 20 patients. Whole exome sequencing and RNA sequencing of pretreatment tumors were performed alongside TCR sequencing in the same patients. The study, an exploratory multi-omic analysis, examined somatic, immune and clinical correlates of response to PD-L1 blockade with atezolizumab in urothelial cancer. About 90% of the roughly 29 patients were males with bladder-origin urothelial cancer, and about 65% of the roughly 30 reported a prior smoking history. Durable clinical benefit meant progression-free survival longer than 6 months, and TCR features were also tested against progression-free and overall survival. An ECOG performance status of 0 or 1 was recorded for the patients, and 0 to 3 prior chemotherapy regimens had been received by the patients. TCR sequencing covered pretreatment tumor samples and matched, serially collected peripheral blood taken before and after atezolizumab treatment. Approximately 30 patients had pretreatment blood TCR-seq, roughly 24 had at least one posttreatment blood collection, and roughly 24 had tumor TCR-seq. Blood samples were analyzed at 3 weeks after treatment start (second dose) and at 6 weeks after treatment start. Blood samples gave median yields of 141,255 T cells and 82,636 unique TCRs, along with a median clonality of about 0.084. The full study reports these points: Greater expansion of tumor-associated TCR clones in peripheral blood 3 weeks after the start of treatment was observed in patients with durable benefit (n of about 22, p = 0.022). Improved progression-free and overall survival was found to be associated with pretreatment peripheral blood TCR clonality below the median. Because the sample size was small (n ≈ 29) and many exploratory analyses were performed, the results are intended to be hypothesis-generating.

The cohort included 25 to 35 patients with locally advanced or metastatic urothelial carcinoma who were treated at Memorial Sloan Kettering on a trial protocol. Peripheral blood mononuclear cells were collected pretreatment and during treatment, with between 1 and 8 total time points obtained per patient. The Qiagen DNeasy Blood extraction kit was used to purify genomic DNA from total PBMCs and tumor samples. PBMCs were collected pretreatment and during treatment, and were isolated and stored as previously described. To estimate absolute template abundance from read counts, synthetic TCR analog templates were spiked into each PCR. TCRbeta CDR3 regions were amplified from genomic DNA with bias-controlled V and J gene primers using the immunoSEQ assay. Rearranged TCRbeta segments were sequenced at approximately 20X coverage. The authors processed their data as follows. Sequencing errors were corrected by clustering, and CDR3s were annotated against IMGT so that V, D and J genes could be assigned. Downstream analyses used only productive TCRbeta rearrangements and left out out-of-frame or stop-codon sequences. To compute clonality, Shannon entropy was normalized by the log of the number of unique productive sequences and then subtracted from one. Fisher's exact test with Benjamini-Hochberg correction, at a threshold of adjusted p below 0.01, was used to find clones that differed between time points or between blood and tumor. The table was pulled from immuneACCESS by TCRdb, which kept in-frame rearrangements only. Such tables lose some clones; where checked, under half of the loss comes from unresolved V genes, and the rest has no known cause. V and J calls and clone size come straight from that table; D and trimming were deduced from the DNA. This sample gives 58,000 or so clones in total; about 86% of them show up just once. Together, the top ten hold under 3.5% of the sample.

Specimen: PBMCs, collected around atezolizumab (anti-PD-L1) treatment. The sequence was obtained from a man in his fifties or sixties with urothelial cancer.

The CDR3 here reads CASSHRDAEAFF. Here is the DNA: TGTGCCAGCAGCCACAGGGACGCTGAAGCTTTCTTT. The rearrangement combines TRBV11-1 with TRBJ1-1; TRBD1 could be the D gene, as 6 bases match. From cysteine to phenylalanine, the CDR3 is 12 amino acids long. CDR3 DNA is the only sequence kept; it has 36 bases, read in frame from the first base. Trimming removed 5 bases from V and 6 bases from J, leaving 10 bases between the germline ends. CDR1 and CDR2 are drawn from the germline V gene (reference sequence): SGHAT, FQDESV.